This T cell receptor beta chain originates from a study of identical twins. Study conclusions and caveats: Invariant MAIT and iNKT cells are populations that could partly confound zero-insertion analyses.

Regarding this clonotype: Its specificity is unknown.

Template switching added a universal primer binding site, and final cDNA carried unique molecular identifiers. MiXCR was run by TCRdb on the 5' RACE reads, yielding one entry per CDR3 protein. The sample shows more than 1.5 million distinct CDR3 sequences, about 32% of them seen only once. The CDR3 is 15 residues long. In germline, CDR1 is SGHTA, CDR2 FQGNSA. This chain links TRBV7-2 with TRBJ2-4; 12 bases agree with TRBD1. TRBJ2-7 explains the end of the DNA better; the J call may be wrong. Material for sequencing was cord blood. The TCR was taken from a newborn girl in good health. The CDR3 region is CASSVLGTGGGEQYF. The CDR3 coding sequence is TGTGCCAGCAGCGTCCTGGGGACAGGGGGCGGCGAGCAGTACTTC.